The next 15 T cell receptor beta chains were all read from a single sample in a study of cytomegalovirus exposure and HLA in healthy donors. The table came from immunoSEQ multiplex PCR; TCRdb's copy has only in-frame clones and leaves some out. Here the sample spans roughly 330,000 clones, around 90% being singletons. The sequenced sample consisted of PBMCs. The receptor source for this set is a woman in her 30s in good health and CMV-seropositive.

This clone was detected once. The V call is TRBV9, the J call TRBJ2-5, with D perhaps TRBD1 (6 bases). The better agreement between TRBJ2-7 and the DNA end casts doubt on the J call. The CDR3 contains 13 residues. Germline V gene data show CDR1 as SGDLS and CDR2 as YYNGEE. CDR3 sequence reads: CASSPGHSYEQYF. DNA for the CDR3: TGTGCCAGCAGTCCGGGACATTCCTACGAGCAGTACTTC.

The genes are TRBV9 and TRBJ2-6, with D possibly TRBD1 on 5 matching bases. The CDR3 length is 16 residues. V gave up 3 bases and J gave up 4 bases, with 14 bases separating them. Germline values: CDR1 SGDLS, CDR2 YYNGEE. CDR3 nucleotide sequence: TGTGCCAGCAGCGGACCCAGGGCTCCCGGGGCCAACGTCCTGACTTTC. Its translation is CASSGPRAPGANVLTF.

The chain couples TRBV29-1 to TRBJ2-7, with unresolved D. Germline CDR1 SQVTM, CDR2 ANQGSEA. The CDR3 spans 13 residues. With 4 bases removed from V and 0 bases from J, the gap between germline ends came to 10 bases. CDR3 residues: CSVVALSSYEQYF. The CDR3 bases are TGCAGCGTTGTGGCATTGAGCTCCTACGAGCAGTACTTC.

The chain links TRBV28 to TRBJ2-7; 8 bases match TRBD1. CDR1 is MDHEN, CDR2 SYDVKM, per germline. The CDR3 is made up of 15 amino acids. Trimming cost V 2 bases and J 5 bases; bases outside gene matches: 8. CDR3 amino acids: CASSLMDRVSHEQYF. The CDR3 DNA reads TGTGCCAGCAGTTTAATGGACAGGGTAAGCCACGAGCAGTACTTC.

The chain joins TRBV27 to TRBJ2-7, with 8 bases that match TRBD2. The CDR3 length is 16 residues. Looked up from germline, CDR1 is MNHEY and CDR2 is SMNVEV (reference sequence). Trimming at V came to 0 bases and at J to 9 bases, leaving 13 bases not matched to a gene. The CDR3 sequence is CASSLSPAGVGTVQYF. In nucleotides, the CDR3 is TGTGCCAGCAGTTTATCCCCAGCGGGAGTCGGTACGGTGCAGTACTTC.

The chain joins TRBV7-9 to TRBJ2-6; 10 bases align to TRBD2. From germline, CDR1 is SEHNR and CDR2 FQNEAQ (reference sequence). The CDR3 covers 18 residues. V lost 1 base, J lost 3 bases, and 6 bases stayed unmatched. The DNA of the CDR3 is TGTGCCAGCAGCTTAGTTCTAGCGGGAGTCGGTGGGGCCAACGTCCTGACTTTC. This sequence encodes CASSLVLAGVGGANVLTF.

V and J are TRBV5-6 and TRBJ2-4; D is undetermined. This CDR3 contains 11 residues. Trimming removed 0 bases from V and 15 bases from J, with 10 bases in between. Looked up from germline, CDR1 is SGHDT and CDR2 is YYEEEE. The chain's CDR3 is CASSLGRVRYF. CDR3 DNA: TGTGCCAGCAGCTTGGGTAGGGTGAGGTACTTC.

The V call is TRBV18, the J call TRBJ2-3; D tentatively fits TRBD1 or TRBD2 (5 bases each). In germline, CDR1 is KGHSH, CDR2 LQKENI. This CDR3 region has 15 residues. Deletions cut 3 bases from V and 2 bases from J, with 12 bases between. DNA for the CDR3: TGTGCCAGCTCACCGGGGCTAGCTTACACAGATACGCAGTATTTT. Protein product: CASSPGLAYTDTQYF.

V is TRBV9 and J is TRBJ2-7, with 7 bases matching TRBD2. Germline values: CDR1 SGDLS, CDR2 YYNGEE. The CDR3 spans 14 residues. The trim removed 0 bases at V and 4 bases at J, leaving 4 bases unmatched. The CDR3 DNA follows: TGTGCCAGCAGCGTAGCGTCTAGCGGATACGAGCAGTACTTC. Amino acid sequence: CASSVASSGYEQYF.

This sequence joins TRBV15 and TRBJ2-5; 12 positions match TRBD1. V shed 0 bases and J 5 bases; nucleotides not matched to a gene: 10. The CDR3 covers 18 residues. CDR1 is LNHNV and CDR2 is YYDKDF in the germline V gene (reference sequence). CDR3: CATSRDLPGQGAVETQYF. CDR3 DNA: TGTGCCACCAGCAGAGACCTTCCGGGACAGGGGGCTGTCGAGACCCAGTACTTC.

The V and J genes are TRBV20-1 and TRBJ1-1; D gene unclear. The CDR3 is made up of 10 amino acids. V was shortened by 6 bases and J by 8 bases, with 10 bases between the two germline ends. Germline-derived CDR1 and CDR2 are DFQATT and SNEGSKA (reference sequence). DNA of the CDR3: TGCAGTGCCAAGGCCAGGGAAGCTTTCTTT. Translating gives CSAKAREAFF.

The chain uses TRBV4-2 and TRBJ1-1; no reliable D call. The germline CDR1 and CDR2 sequences are LGHNA and YNFKEQ. V was pared by 0 bases and J by 3 bases, with 8 bases between. This CDR3 spans 14 amino acids. The CDR3 protein is CASSQESGYTEAFF. The CDR3 nucleotides read TGTGCCAGCAGCCAAGAGTCGGGTTACACTGAAGCTTTCTTT.

A note on this clone: Other DNA sequences of this sample code for an identical CDR3. This chain links TRBV28 with TRBJ2-7; D is undetermined. The CDR3 runs 14 residues. Deletions cut 4 bases from V and 1 base from J, with 11 bases between. The V gene's germline CDR1 is MDHEN and CDR2 SYDVKM. The CDR3 sequence is CASSSPGPSYEQYF. CDR3 DNA sequence: TGTGCCAGCAGTTCCCCCGGGCCGTCCTACGAGCAGTACTTC.

This clone was picked up one time. The CDR3 nucleotides are TGTGCCAGCAGCTTAATGACAGATGAAAAACTGTTTTTT. Protein: CASSLMTDEKLFF. The rearrangement uses TRBV7-2 and TRBJ1-4; tentatively, D is TRBD1 (5 bases). Germline CDR1 is SGHTA and CDR2 is FQGNSA. Trimming stripped 2 bases from V and 6 bases from J, with 7 bases between. The length of the CDR3 is 13 residues.

This clone showed up just once. The chain is built from TRBV18 and TRBJ2-1, with D perhaps matching TRBD1 (5 bases). The germline V gene has CDR1 KGHSH and CDR2 LQKENI. The CDR3 extends over 12 amino acids. Between the trimmed V and J ends, which lost 6 bases and 10 bases, there was a span of 13 bases. In DNA, the CDR3 is TGTGCCAGCTCGCCGACAGCTCGAGAGCAGTTCTTC. Translated, it gives CASSPTAREQFF.